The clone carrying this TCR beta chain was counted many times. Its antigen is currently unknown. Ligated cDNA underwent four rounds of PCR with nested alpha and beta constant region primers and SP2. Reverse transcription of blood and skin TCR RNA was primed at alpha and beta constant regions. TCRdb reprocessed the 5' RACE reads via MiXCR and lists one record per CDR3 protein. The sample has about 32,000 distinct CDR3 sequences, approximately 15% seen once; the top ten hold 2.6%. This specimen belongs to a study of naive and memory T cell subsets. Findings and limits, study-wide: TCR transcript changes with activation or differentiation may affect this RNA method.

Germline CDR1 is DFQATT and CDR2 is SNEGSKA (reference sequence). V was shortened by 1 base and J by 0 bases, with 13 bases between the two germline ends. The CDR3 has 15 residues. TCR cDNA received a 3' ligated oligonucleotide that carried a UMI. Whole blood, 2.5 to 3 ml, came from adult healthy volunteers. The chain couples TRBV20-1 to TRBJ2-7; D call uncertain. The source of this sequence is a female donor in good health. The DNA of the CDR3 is TGCAGTGCTAGAGTGGGTGCGTTAAGCTCCTACGAGCAGTACTTC. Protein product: CSARVGALSSYEQYF.